This TCR beta chain comes out of a study of OX40 agonist ivuxolimab in advanced cancers. On the study more broadly: Eligibility rules accepted prior anti-PD-1, anti-PD-L1 or anti-CTLA-4 therapy, and 40% had some.

Whole-study findings and limits: Expanded clones were, on average, more numerous in CD8+ T cells than in CD4+.

The J segment lost 13 bases and the V segment lost 7 bases, leaving 14 bases of the junction unmatched. The CDR3 runs to 14 residues. Germline-derived CDR1 and CDR2 are MNHNS and SASEGT. TCRdb keeps only in-frame clones here, not all; method: immunoSEQ multiplex PCR. The sample has approximately 74,000 clones, 90% seen once. Comment on this clone: Its cognate antigen is unknown.

This TCR was recovered from an adult with an advanced solid tumor such as melanoma, head and neck, liver or kidney cancer. The sample was CD4+ or CD8+ T cells sorted from blood, taken in a trial of the OX40 agonist ivuxolimab. This chain links TRBV6-1 with TRBJ2-3; 10 nucleotides match TRBD2. The CDR3 bases are TGTGCCAGCACCAGGGGAGCGGGAGGGCCGAATAAGTATTTT. Residues: CASTRGAGGPNKYF.